Listed below are T cell receptor beta chains from one sample, sequenced in a study of CD8+ T cells in alopecia areata. The protocol was immunoSEQ multiplex PCR, while the TCRdb copy is restricted to in-frame clones and leaves out a portion. The sample has around 190,000 clones, around 66% seen once. Sequences were derived from CD4+ T cells sorted from blood, sampled at week 4, from a patient treated with tofacitinib. These receptors originate from a human donor with alopecia areata. Both conserved end residues are part of each CDR3. A D gene is named only where the DNA matches it firmly. Some rows have no size entry. The others give once, few or many, or a class for an expanded clone.

D,size,V,J,DNA,CDR3
TRBD1,NA,TRBV6-1,TRBJ2-5,TGTGCCAGCAGTGGTGGGACAGGGGAGAGTGAGACCCAGTACTTC,CASSGGTGESETQYF
NA,NA,TRBV2,TRBJ1-1,TGTGCCAGCAGTGTTAGGACACTGAACACTGAAGCTTTCTTT,CASSVRTLNTEAFF
NA,NA,TRBV5-1,TRBJ2-3,TGCGCCAGCAGCTTGGCCCCGGGGCCATCTACGCAGTATTTT,CASSLAPGPSTQYF
NA,NA,TRBV30,TRBJ1-5,TGTGCCTGGAGTGAACCGACTAGCAATCAGCCCCAGCATTTT,CAWSEPTSNQPQHF
TRBD2,NA,TRBV15,TRBJ2-7,TGTGCCACCAGCAGGGGGGGACTAGCGGGAACCTACGAGCAGTACTTC,CATSRGGLAGTYEQYF
NA,NA,TRBV5-4,TRBJ1-2,TGTGCCAGCAGCTTACAACAGGTCCCTAACTATGGCTACACCTTC,CASSLQQVPNYGYTF
TRBD2,few,TRBV29-1,TRBJ2-5,TGCAGCGTTTGGCTAGCGGGGAGAGAGACCCAGTACTTC,CSVWLAGRETQYF
TRBD1,few,TRBV27,TRBJ2-7,TGTGCCAGCAGTTGGGCAGGGGGAAGCGGCGAGCAGTACTTC,CASSWAGGSGEQYF
NA,NA,TRBV2,TRBJ2-7,TGTGCCAGCAGTGTTTACGAGCAGTACTTC,CASSVYEQYF
NA,few,TRBV2,TRBJ2-1,TGTGCCAGCACCCCGGACAACTACAATGAGCAGTTCTTC,CASTPDNYNEQFF
NA,NA,TRBV2,TRBJ2-5,TGTGCCAGCAGTAACAGCGAGACCCAGTACTTC,CASSNSETQYF
NA,few,TRBV4-3,TRBJ2-2,TGCGCCAGCAGCCAAGGAAGGGTGGCAGGGGAGGGCGGGGAGCTGTTTTTT,CASSQGRVAGEGGELFF
TRBD1,NA,TRBV4-2,TRBJ1-4,TGTGCCAGCAGCCACAAACGAGCCGGGACAGGGGCAACTAATGAAAAACTGTTTTTT,CASSHKRAGTGATNEKLFF
NA,NA,TRBV9,TRBJ1-1,TGTGCCAGCAGCGCTCCGGGGAGCCTTAACACTGAAGCTTTCTTT,CASSAPGSLNTEAFF
TRBD2,NA,TRBV30,TRBJ2-3,TGTGCCTGGAGTGTAGGCGGGGGGGCCGATACGCAGTATTTT,CAWSVGGGADTQYF
NA,few,TRBV6-1,TRBJ2-5,TGTGCCAGCCTCTCTGAGCACGGAGAGACCCAGTACTTC,CASLSEHGETQYF
NA,few,TRBV5-6,TRBJ2-1,TGTGCCAGCAGCCATGGGACTCCCTTCTCCTACAATGAGCAGTTCTTC,CASSHGTPFSYNEQFF
TRBD1,NA,TRBV9,TRBJ1-1,TGTGCCAGCAGCGCGGGACAGGGGAAGACTGAAGCTTTCTTT,CASSAGQGKTEAFF
NA,once,TRBV4-1,TRBJ2-7,TGCGCCAGCAGCCAAGGAGTAGGGATCGACTACGAGCAGTACTTC,CASSQGVGIDYEQYF
NA,NA,TRBV7-2,TRBJ1-5,TGTGCCAGCAGCTTAGAAAGTTTGGACAGTCTTCGCAATCAGCCCCAGCATTTT,CASSLESLDSLRNQPQHF
NA,NA,TRBV4-1,TRBJ1-6,TGCGCCAGCAGCCAAGTCGGATCACCCCTCCACTTT,CASSQVGSPLHF
NA,few,TRBV29-1,TRBJ2-5,TGCAGCGTTGAGTTAGTGGAGGCCCAGTACTTC,CSVELVEAQYF
TRBD1,few,TRBV14,TRBJ1-2,TGTGCCAGCAGCCTGACGGGACAGGGGGCGGTGGCTGGCTACACCTTC,CASSLTGQGAVAGYTF
NA,NA,TRBV29-1,TRBJ2-1,TGCAGCGTTGGGCGGTCGGTTTATGAGCAGTTCTTC,CSVGRSVYEQFF
TRBD2,NA,TRBV5-1,TRBJ2-1,TGCGCCAGCAGCCCGGGGAGCGGGGCCAGTGAGCAGTTCTTC,CASSPGSGASEQFF